Listed below are T cell receptor beta chains from one sample, sequenced in a study of blood T cell repertoires in COVID-19. This table comes from immunoSEQ multiplex PCR, and its TCRdb copy is limited to in-frame clones, with some not included. Among about 240,000 clones, more than 75% were seen once, and the ten largest hold around 3.3%. Sequenced: PBMCs or T cells enriched from blood (not recorded which). These receptors all come from a woman aged 40 to 50 with acute COVID-19. The CDR3 runs from the conserved cysteine through the conserved F or W. A D gene is named only where the DNA matches it firmly. The listing skips clone size in some rows; elsewhere it reads once, few, many or a size class.

J gene	clone size	D gene	V gene	CDR3 protein	CDR3 DNA
TRBJ1-2	once	-	TRBV29-1	CSVGSGVRYGYTF	TGCAGCGTTGGGTCGGGGGTTCGCTATGGCTACACCTTC
TRBJ2-1	once	-	TRBV5-6	CASSLSNGRGEQFF	TGTGCCAGCAGCTTGTCGAACGGCAGGGGTGAGCAGTTCTTC
TRBJ2-1	-	-	TRBV2	CASRANRASYNEQFF	TGTGCCAGCAGGGCAAACAGGGCATCCTACAATGAGCAGTTCTTC
TRBJ1-5	-	TRBD1	TRBV25-1	CASSPQGTWGQPQHF	TGTGCCAGCAGTCCACAGGGGACATGGGGACAGCCCCAGCATTTT
TRBJ2-7	-	TRBD2	TRBV6-5	CASTGGRAWEQYF	TGTGCCAGCACGGGGGGGAGGGCCTGGGAGCAGTACTTC
TRBJ2-1	-	-	TRBV9	CASSVGTSYNEQFF	TGTGCCAGCAGCGTAGGGACTTCCTACAATGAGCAGTTCTTC
TRBJ2-1	-	-	TRBV11-3	CASSLTRGANEQFF	TGTGCCAGCAGCTTAACCCGGGGGGCCAATGAGCAGTTCTTC
TRBJ1-1	-	-	TRBV19	CASSRGEAFF	TGTGCCAGTAGTCGCGGTGAAGCTTTCTTT
TRBJ2-5	-	TRBD2	TRBV6-5	CASSYSASGLETQYF	TGTGCCAGCAGTTACTCGGCTAGCGGATTAGAGACCCAGTACTTC
TRBJ2-5	-	TRBD2	TRBV4-2	CASSQEITSGMVQYF	TGTGCCAGCAGCCAAGAGATCACTAGCGGGATGGTCCAGTACTTC
TRBJ2-1	-	-	TRBV5-1	CASSLGRAGEQFF	TGCGCCAGCAGCTTGGGCAGGGCAGGTGAGCAGTTCTTC
TRBJ2-7	-	TRBD2	TRBV19	CASSAGTSGTYEQYF	TGTGCCAGTAGTGCGGGGACTAGCGGGACCTACGAGCAGTACTTC
TRBJ1-2	-	TRBD1	TRBV10-2	CASSMTGDYVYGYTF	TGCGCCAGCAGTATGACAGGGGATTATGTCTATGGCTACACCTTC
TRBJ1-5	-	TRBD1	TRBV7-8	CASSFGQAQEPQHF	TGTGCCAGCAGCTTCGGACAGGCACAGGAACCCCAGCATTTT
TRBJ2-5	many	-	TRBV25-1	CASSETRGQETQYF	TGTGCCAGCAGTGAAACTAGAGGACAAGAGACCCAGTACTTC
TRBJ2-7	-	TRBD2	TRBV6-2/TRBV6-3	CASSYVASGSDEQYF	TGTGCCAGCAGTTATGTCGCTAGCGGGTCGGACGAGCAGTACTTC
TRBJ1-5	-	TRBD1	TRBV18	CASSPGQGGGNQPQHF	TGTGCCAGCTCACCGGGACAGGGCGGAGGCAATCAGCCCCAGCATTTT
TRBJ1-2	few	TRBD1	TRBV23-1	CASNLRTGKSGGYTF	TGCGCCAGCAACCTAAGGACAGGGAAGTCGGGCGGCTACACCTTC
TRBJ2-7	-	-	TRBV7-9	CASSKLDEQYF	TGTGCCAGCAGCAAACTTGACGAGCAGTACTTC
TRBJ2-5	-	-	TRBV6-5	CASRPPGVGGTQYF	TGTGCCAGCAGACCCCCCGGGGTGGGGGGGACCCAGTACTTC
TRBJ1-2	-	TRBD1	TRBV5-1	CASSAGQGVGGYTF	TGCGCCAGCAGCGCGGGACAGGGGGTGGGCGGCTACACCTTC
TRBJ2-1	once	-	TRBV11-2	CASSRVPYNEQFF	TGTGCCAGTAGCCGGGTCCCCTACAATGAGCAGTTCTTC